These 27 T cell receptor beta chains originate from one sample sequenced in a study of blood T cell repertoires in COVID-19. TCRdb's table, derived via immunoSEQ multiplex PCR, lists solely in-frame clones and lacks some. The table records over 130,000 clones, roughly four fifths of them present only once. Specimen: peripheral blood. Receptors were obtained from a woman in her fifties or sixties with acute or convalescent COVID-19.

This clone showed up just once. The chain joins TRBV7-8 to TRBJ1-1; TRBD1 might be the D (5 bases). The CDR3 has 13 residues. Between the trimmed V and J ends, which lost 1 base and 4 bases, there was a span of 7 bases. Germline CDR1 SGHVS, CDR2 FQNEAQ. As DNA, the CDR3 is TGTGCCAGCAGCTTAGGGACAACCACTGAAGCTTTCTTT. Its translation is CASSLGTTTEAFF.

The V gene is TRBV5-1, the J gene TRBJ2-3; D uncertain. V lost 0 bases, J lost 1 base, and 12 bases lay in between. The V gene's germline CDR1 is SGHRS and CDR2 YFSETQ. The CDR3 covers 16 residues. The CDR3 nucleotides are TGCGCCAGCAGCTTGGCGGTGGTCCCCGGCACAGATACGCAGTATTTT. It codes for CASSLAVVPGTDTQYF.

The V gene is TRBV4-2, the J gene TRBJ1-6; no clear D. Germline-derived CDR1 and CDR2 are LGHNA and YNFKEQ. V gave up 3 bases and J gave up 9 bases, with 12 bases separating them. The CDR3 length is 14 residues. The CDR3 DNA reads as TGTGCCAGCAGCCACGAGTCGGAGGGTTCACCCCTCCACTTT. This encodes CASSHESEGSPLHF.

The rearrangement uses TRBV3-1 (or the pseudogene TRBV3-2) and TRBJ1-3; the match to TRBD1 covers 9 bases. Germline V gives CDR1 LGHDT, CDR2 YNNKEL (reference sequence). Trimming at V came to 1 base and at J to 7 bases, leaving 11 bases not matched to a gene. This CDR3 has 17 residues. The CDR3 loop reads CASSQAGQGYSRNTIYF. The DNA of the CDR3 is TGTGCCAGCAGCCAAGCGGGACAGGGCTATTCTCGGAACACCATATATTTT.

This chain links TRBV7-9 with TRBJ1-2; D is ambiguous. The CDR3 sequence is 15 residues long. The germline CDR1 and CDR2 sequences are SEHNR and FQNEAQ (reference sequence). Trimming left V 2 bases short and J 4 bases short, with 14 bases between. The CDR3 region is CASSLLSLASYGYTF. CDR3 coding DNA: TGTGCCAGCAGCTTATTGAGTTTAGCGTCCTATGGCTACACCTTC.

The rearrangement links TRBV5-1 to TRBJ2-7; TRBD2 matches at 8 bases. Germline lookup yields CDR1 SGHRS and CDR2 YFSETQ. The CDR3 spans 14 residues. V lost 3 bases and J lost 6; bases outside the gene matches: 8. CDR3 region: CASSSGGFRAEQYF. DNA for the CDR3: TGCGCCAGCAGCTCGGGAGGGTTCCGAGCCGAGCAGTACTTC.

This clone was picked up one time. The chain joins TRBV6-5 to TRBJ2-1, with 8 bases identical to TRBD2. The CDR3 has 15 amino acids. CDR1 is MNHEY and CDR2 is SVGAGI in the germline V gene. V was clipped by 7 bases and J by 7 bases; unmatched bases: 12. The CDR3 DNA follows: TGTGCCAGCACCCCACGGGCGGGAGGCTCTAATGAGCAGTTCTTC. Encoded protein: CASTPRAGGSNEQFF.

The rearrangement joins TRBV3-1 (or the pseudogene TRBV3-2) to TRBJ2-1; the D gene is possibly TRBD2 (5 bases). There are 12 residues in the CDR3. V was trimmed by 10 bases and J by 8 bases, leaving 15 bases between them. CDR1 is LGHDT, CDR2 YNNKEL, per germline (reference sequence). The CDR3 bases are TGTGCCACCAAAAACACTAGTTATGAGCAGTTCTTC. It encodes CATKNTSYEQFF.

The chain joins TRBV20-1 to TRBJ2-2; D not certain. CDR3 size: 12 residues. CDR1 and CDR2 (germline): DFQATT, SNEGSKA (reference sequence). Trimming left V 3 bases short and J 9 bases short, with 11 bases between. The CDR3 sequence is CSASSGGRELFF. The DNA for the CDR3 is TGCAGTGCTAGTTCCGGTGGTCGGGAGCTGTTTTTT.

V usage is TRBV5-1 and J usage is TRBJ2-2, with no clear D. Trimming removed 1 base from V and 8 bases from J, with 9 bases in between. The CDR3 consists of 13 residues. The germline gives CDR1 SGHRS, CDR2 YFSETQ. CDR3 nucleotides: TGCGCCAGCAGCTTGTTTGGAGAGGGGGAGCTGTTTTTT. Translating it yields CASSLFGEGELFF.

The chain recombines TRBV9 with TRBJ2-2; weak D call: TRBD2 (5 bases). The V end lost 0 bases, the J end lost 3 bases, and 9 bases lay between the germline ends. There are 15 residues in the CDR3. The germline CDR1 and CDR2 sequences are SGDLS and YYNGEE. The CDR3, as DNA: TGTGCCAGCAGCGTAGGGGCGGGTCACACCGGGGAGCTGTTTTTT. The encoded protein is CASSVGAGHTGELFF.

The rearrangement uses TRBV7-2 and TRBJ2-1, with 7 nucleotides matching TRBD2. Germline V lookup: CDR1 SGHTA, CDR2 FQGNSA. The CDR3 covers 15 residues. V shed 1 base, J shed 4 bases, and the junction held 4 bases outside the gene matches. Written as DNA, the CDR3 is TGTGCCAGCAGCTTAGGCGGGAGTACTTACAATGAGCAGTTCTTC. It encodes CASSLGGSTYNEQFF. Supplemented by reference TRBV7-2 and TRBJ2-1, the full variable domain reads GAGVSQSPSNKVTEKGKDVELRCDPISGHTALYWYRQSLGQGLEFLIYFQGNSAPDKSGLPSDRFSAERTGGSVSTLTIQRTQQEDSAVYLCASSLGGSTYNEQFFGPGTRLTVL.

The chain has TRBV9 and TRBJ1-5; the D gene is possibly TRBD1 (5 bases). V lost 0 bases, J lost 6 bases, and 10 bases lay in between. CDR3 length: 14 amino acids. Germline V gene data show CDR1 as SGDLS and CDR2 as YYNGEE. DNA for the CDR3: TGTGCCAGCAGCGTAGGGGGCGCCGGTCAGCCCCAGCATTTT. Translated: CASSVGGAGQPQHF.

The genes are TRBV29-1 and TRBJ2-1; 8 nucleotides line up with TRBD2. This CDR3 has 14 amino acids. V gave up 6 bases and J gave up 6 bases; unmatched junction bases: 10. Per the germline V gene, CDR1 is SQVTM and CDR2 is ANQGSEA. The CDR3 sequence: CSVAGTSDGNEQFF. As DNA, the CDR3 is TGCAGCGTGGCCGGGACTAGTGACGGCAATGAGCAGTTCTTC.

In this sample, this clone turned up once. The genes are TRBV9 and TRBJ2-5, with D possibly matching TRBD1 (5 bases). Germline CDR1 and CDR2: SGDLS and YYNGEE. V was cut by 0 bases and J by 5 bases, with 17 bases left in between. The CDR3 consists of 16 residues. CDR3 amino acids: CASSVGIRGAFETQYF. CDR3 nucleotide sequence: TGTGCCAGCAGCGTAGGAATTCGTGGGGCCTTTGAGACCCAGTACTTC.

The chain carries TRBV5-1 and TRBJ1-6, with 8 bases lining up with TRBD1. With V trimmed by 2 bases and J by 5 bases, 6 bases remained unmatched. Germline lookup yields CDR1 SGHRS and CDR2 YFSETQ. The length of the CDR3 is 16 residues. The CDR3 sequence is CASSFTGQGDNSPLHF. The DNA of the CDR3 is TGCGCCAGCAGCTTCACCGGACAGGGTGATAATTCACCCCTCCACTTT.

This clone showed up just a few times. V usage is TRBV10-3 and J usage is TRBJ2-1, with TRBD2 matching 15 bases. Losses at the gene ends were 4 bases for V and 3 bases for J; bases not matched to a gene: 1. The length of the CDR3 is 16 residues. Germline-derived CDR1 and CDR2 are ENHRY and SYGVKD. This chain's CDR3 is CAISAGLAGGYNEQFF. As DNA, the CDR3 is TGTGCCATCAGTGCGGGACTAGCGGGAGGCTACAATGAGCAGTTCTTC.

Only a few counts were recorded for this clone. The rearrangement uses TRBV2 and TRBJ2-7, with 11 positions matching TRBD2. CDR3 length: 15 amino acids. Germline lookup yields CDR1 SNHLY and CDR2 FYNNEI. V dropped 6 bases and J dropped 6; count of bases not matched to a gene: 10. The CDR3 protein is CASSALAGGQGEQYF. The CDR3, as DNA: TGTGCCAGCAGCGCCTTAGCGGGAGGGCAGGGCGAGCAGTACTTC.

The V gene is TRBV28, the J gene TRBJ1-1; D gene ambiguous. V dropped 1 base and J dropped 1 base, with 10 bases sitting between them. Germline CDR1 is MDHEN and CDR2 is SYDVKM. The CDR3 runs 15 residues. Written as DNA, the CDR3 is TGTGCCAGCAGTTTATCCCTGTCGGGGAACACTGAAGCTTTCTTT. Its translation is CASSLSLSGNTEAFF.

The chain combines TRBV4-3 with TRBJ2-2; 8 positions match TRBD2. This CDR3 comprises 17 residues. V was clipped by 0 bases and J by 5 bases; unmatched bases: 8. Germline CDR1 is LGHNA and CDR2 is YSLEER. CDR3 loop: CASSQDVQRERTGELFF. The CDR3 DNA reads TGCGCCAGCAGCCAAGATGTGCAGCGGGAGAGGACCGGGGAGCTGTTTTTT.

This chain's CDR3 is CASSLGTPTDTQYF. DNA for the CDR3: TGTGCCAGCAGCCTCGGGACACCGACAGATACGCAGTATTTT. This chain links TRBV5-5 with TRBJ2-3, with a weak D call TRBD1 (6 bases). V dropped 4 bases and J dropped 3 bases, with 12 bases sitting between them. The CDR3 is 14 amino acids. In germline, CDR1 is SGHKS, CDR2 YYEKEE (reference sequence). Combining the CDR3 with reference TRBV5-5 and TRBJ2-3 gives the whole variable domain DAGVTQSPTHLIKTRGQQVTLRCSPISGHKSVSWYQQVLGQGPQFIFQYYEKEERGRGNFPDRFSARQFPNYSSELNVNALLLGDSALYLCASSLGTPTDTQYFGPGTRLTVL.

V gene TRBV21-1 combines with J gene TRBJ2-3; the table gives TRBD2 as D, unverified against the DNA. TRBV21-1 is tagged as a pseudogene. The CDR3 is 17 residues long. For the CDR3, the DNA is TGTGCCAGCAGCAAATGGGCGTCTTGGGAGTATGTGTATACGCAGTATTTT. Residues: CASSKWASWEYVYTQYF.

CDR3 protein: CASSLGDRGSNEKLFF. The CDR3 DNA reads as TGCGCCAGCAGCTTGGGGGACAGGGGGTCTAATGAAAAACTGTTTTTT. The chain recombines TRBV5-1 with TRBJ1-4, with 11 bases identical to TRBD1. The CDR3 length is 16 residues. Trimming cost V 0 bases and J 3 bases; bases outside gene matches: 1. Germline CDR1 and CDR2: SGHRS and YFSETQ.

The V call is TRBV5-1, the J call TRBJ1-1; no firm D call. V was trimmed by 2 bases and J by 1 base, leaving 9 bases between them. The CDR3 loop spans 14 amino acids. Germline lookup yields CDR1 SGHRS and CDR2 YFSETQ. The CDR3 region has the DNA TGCGCCAGCAGCTTACAACAGCCGAACACTGAAGCTTTCTTT. Translated, it gives CASSLQQPNTEAFF.

The V and J genes are TRBV3-1 (or the pseudogene TRBV3-2) and TRBJ2-5, with D unclear. Trimming pared 2 bases from V and 5 bases from J, leaving 9 bases between. Looked up from germline, CDR1 is LGHDT and CDR2 is YNNKEL (reference sequence). The CDR3 is 13 residues long. The CDR3 here is CASSQPQFETQYF. In DNA form, the CDR3 reads TGTGCCAGCAGCCAACCCCAGTTCGAGACCCAGTACTTC.

As DNA, the CDR3 is TGTGCTAGCTCAACAGGTTATAGCAATCAGCCCCAGCATTTT. Its translation is CASSTGYSNQPQHF. V and J are TRBV12-5 and TRBJ1-5, with D perhaps matching TRBD1 (5 bases). The CDR3 is 14 amino acids. Deletions cut 9 bases from V and 0 bases from J, with 12 bases between. From germline, CDR1 is LGHNT and CDR2 FRNRAP.

The sample holds one count of this clone. The chain combines TRBV7-2 with TRBJ2-7, with D tentatively TRBD2 (5 bases). In germline, CDR1 is SGHTA, CDR2 FQGNSA. Trimming stripped 0 bases from V and 1 base from J, with 10 bases between. The CDR3 runs to 15 residues. CDR3 nucleotide sequence: TGTGCCAGCAGCTTAGCCCGGGAAACATCCTACGAGCAGTACTTC. It codes for CASSLARETSYEQYF.